A single T cell receptor beta chain is shown here with its context. This entry comes from a study of blood T cell repertoires in COVID-19. Study information: Samples of COVID-19 (acute and convalescent) were obtained from the United States, Italy and Spain. Nucleic acid was either cDNA or gDNA, and it came from T cells, B-cell-depleted T cells, or PBMCs.

TCRdb keeps only in-frame clones here, not all; method: immunoSEQ multiplex PCR. The sample carries about 180,000 clones, roughly 87% recorded once. The length of the CDR3 is 13 residues. The V gene's germline CDR1 is SGHRS and CDR2 YFSETQ. V lost 4 bases and J 7 bases, leaving 12 bases between the germline ends. Source material: PBMCs or T cells enriched from blood (not recorded which). The clonotype originates from a woman aged 40 to 49 with acute COVID-19. The V and J genes are TRBV5-1 and TRBJ2-1, with D unclear. The CDR3 DNA reads TGCGCCAGCAGCACACTACCCTTAAATGAGCAGTTCTTC. Translation gives CASSTLPLNEQFF.